The clone carrying this TCR beta chain appeared once. The antigen is unknown. Germline V gives CDR1 MNHEY, CDR2 SVGAGI. V was cut by 2 bases and J by 0 bases, with 14 bases left in between. This CDR3 is 16 amino acids long. Assay: immunoSEQ multiplex PCR; the TCRdb copy retains only in-frame clones and omits some. Here the sample spans roughly 64,000 clones, 80% to 90% being singletons. The sample belongs to a study of T cells in localized non-small cell lung cancer. Overall study results and limits: Uninvolved adjacent lung showed the highest T cell clonality, exceeding tumor. Higher T cell density in the blood was associated with longer overall survival, whereas higher adjacent-lung clonality associated with shorter survival. Detection in adjacent lung was observed for a median about 56 of the top 100 tumor clones.

This chain connects TRBV6-5 to TRBJ2-7; tentatively, D is TRBD2 (6 bases). The source of this sequence is a man aged 35 to 69 with stage II lung adenocarcinoma. Sequenced material: PBMCs, taken before any cancer treatment. The CDR3 is CASSYSQGRSSYEQYF. For the CDR3, the DNA is TGTGCCAGCAGTTACAGCCAAGGGAGGAGCTCCTACGAGCAGTACTTC.